This T cell receptor beta chain was sequenced during a study of early T cells in non-severe SARS-CoV-2 infection. TCRdb used MiXCR to reprocess the 5' RACE reads, holding one entry per CDR3 protein. The profile shows more than 95,000 distinct CDR3 sequences, approximately 11% of them singletons. This CDR3 contains 12 residues. V lost 2 bases to trimming and J lost 8 bases, with 8 bases between them. CDR1 SGHRS and CDR2 YFSETQ come from the germline V gene. This clonotype was observed a handful of times. This chain joins TRBV5-1 and TRBJ2-1, with D unresolved. Source: whole blood, taken at baseline. The receptor was derived from an adult who was a healthcare worker with PCR-confirmed SARS-CoV-2 infection or an uninfected control (not recorded which). In DNA, the CDR3 is TGCGCCAGCAGCTTTGGATGGGATGAGCAGTTCTTC. Its translation: CASSFGWDEQFF. Using reference TRBV5-1 and TRBJ2-1 for the parts outside the CDR3, the full variable domain is KAGVTQTPRYLIKTRGQQVTLSCSPISGHRSVSWYQQTPGQGLQFLFEYFSETQRNKGNFPGRFSGRQFSNSRSEMNVSTLELGDSALYLCASSFGWDEQFFGPGTRLTVL.